One sample yielded the 8 T cell receptor beta chains listed below, sequenced in a study of T-cell memory formation after mild COVID-19. A single record per CDR3 protein comes from TCRdb applying MiXCR to the 5' RACE reads. Among about 350,000 distinct CDR3 sequences listed, roughly 15% were seen once. The source material was PBMCs or a T cell subset sorted from them (not recorded which). Source of these receptors: a man younger than 30 who had mild COVID-19 (a few samples of this study predate the infection). Cell type and time point are not known.

This chain links TRBV27 with TRBJ2-5; weak D call: TRBD1 (5 bases). The CDR3 sequence is 15 residues long. From germline, CDR1 is MNHEY and CDR2 SMNVEV (reference sequence). Trimming took off 0 bases at V and 4 bases at J, with 12 bases between the two ends. The CDR3 sequence is CASSLSPGRGETQYF. The CDR3 DNA reads as TGTGCCAGCAGTTTATCCCCTGGAAGGGGAGAGACCCAGTACTTC.

This clonotype was recorded a few times. The V and J genes are TRBV20-1 and TRBJ2-7, with a possible D match to TRBD2 (5 bases). This CDR3 comprises 14 residues. Trimming took 5 bases from V and 2 from J, leaving 16 bases between them. Per the germline V gene, CDR1 is DFQATT and CDR2 is SNEGSKA (reference sequence). For the CDR3, the DNA is TGCAGTGCTCCGGAGGCCCTAGCACCCTACGAGCAGTACGTC. The encoded protein is CSAPEALAPYEQYV.

The table lists this clonotype with a few counts. This sequence joins TRBV14 and TRBJ2-7; no definite D call. Looked up from germline, CDR1 is SGHDN and CDR2 is FVKESK. The CDR3 loop spans 12 amino acids. V was shortened by 2 bases and J by 6 bases, with 8 bases between the two germline ends. Here the CDR3 DNA reads TGTGCCAGCAGCCAAATGGGATCCGAGCAGTACTTC. Amino acids: CASSQMGSEQYF.

This clonotype was counted at least ten times. The chain carries TRBV7-6 and TRBJ1-2, with D uncertain. V was pared by 5 bases and J by 6 bases, with 13 bases between. Germline CDR1 and CDR2: SGHVS and FNYEAQ. The CDR3 contains 13 residues. The CDR3 coding sequence is TGTGCCAGCAGCACCCGTGCGGGGAATGGCTACACCTTC. This codes for CASSTRAGNGYTF.

The V call is TRBV20-1, the J call TRBJ1-2; D gene ambiguous. Per the germline V gene, CDR1 is DFQATT and CDR2 is SNEGSKA (reference sequence). V gave up 3 bases and J gave up 3 bases, with 8 bases separating them. This CDR3 contains 12 residues. The CDR3 is CSARVRDYGYTF. Written as DNA, the CDR3 is TGCAGTGCTAGGGTACGGGACTATGGCTACACCTTC.

This clonotype was detected a few times. The chain carries TRBV5-6 and TRBJ1-5, with D perhaps TRBD1 (6 bases). This CDR3 has 16 amino acids. Between the trimmed V and J ends, which lost 0 bases and 2 bases, there was a span of 12 bases. Per germline, CDR1 SGHDT and CDR2 YYEEEE. CDR3 in amino acids: CASSLGAGARNQPQHF. CDR3 DNA: TGTGCCAGCAGCTTGGGTGCGGGGGCTCGCAATCAGCCCCAGCATTTT. The whole variable domain, remainder taken from reference TRBV5-6 and TRBJ1-5, is DAGVTQSPTHLIKTRGQQVTLRCSPKSGHDTVSWYQQALGQGPQFIFQYYEEEERQRGNFPDRFSGHQFPNYSSELNVNALLLGDSALYLCASSLGAGARNQPQHFGDGTRLSIL.

Points on this clonotype: A read error is possible here, since a much larger clone lies one base away. The chain carries TRBV6-5 and TRBJ2-5, with D uncertain. The CDR3 extends over 15 amino acids. The germline V and J ends were trimmed by 6 bases and 5 bases, with 19 bases remaining between them. Germline loops: CDR1 MNHEY, CDR2 SVGAGI. The CDR3 region has the DNA TGTGCCAGCAGCACAGACTGGGGTCTCGAGGAGACCCAGTACTTC. Translated: CASSTDWGLEETQYF.

Many counts were recorded for this clonotype. The V call is TRBV29-1, the J call TRBJ2-2; D is perhaps TRBD2 (6 bases). Trimming took 1 base from V and 4 from J, leaving 7 bases between them. The CDR3 runs to 13 residues. The germline V gene encodes CDR1 SQVTM and CDR2 ANQGSEA. The CDR3 bases are TGCAGCGTTGAAGTGGGGGGCACCGGGGAGCTGTTTTTT. Its translation: CSVEVGGTGELFF.